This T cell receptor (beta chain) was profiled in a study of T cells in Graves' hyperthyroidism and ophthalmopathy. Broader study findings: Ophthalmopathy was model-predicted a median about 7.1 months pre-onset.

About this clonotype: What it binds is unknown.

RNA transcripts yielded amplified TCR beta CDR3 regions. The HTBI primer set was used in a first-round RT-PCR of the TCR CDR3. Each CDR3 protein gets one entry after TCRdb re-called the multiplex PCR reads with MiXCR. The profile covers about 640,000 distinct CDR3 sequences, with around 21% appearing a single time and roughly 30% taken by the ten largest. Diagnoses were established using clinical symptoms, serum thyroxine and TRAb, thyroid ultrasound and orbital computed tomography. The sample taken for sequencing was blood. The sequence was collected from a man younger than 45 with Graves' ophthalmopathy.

CDR3 sequence reads: CASSYSRTVHTEAFF. In DNA form, the CDR3 reads TGTGCCAGCAGTTACTCGAGGACAGTCCACACTGAAGCTTTCTTT. The rearrangement joins TRBV6-5 to TRBJ1-1; possibly TRBD1 for D (6 bases). The CDR3 has 15 residues. Trimming removed 0 bases from V and 3 bases from J, with 11 bases in between. The germline V gene encodes CDR1 MNHEY and CDR2 SVGAGI.